Presented here are 14 T cell receptor beta chains from one specimen sequenced in a study of blood T cell repertoires in COVID-19. Clones were read by immunoSEQ multiplex PCR, and TCRdb kept only the in-frame ones, dropping some. The sample has under 200,000 clones; about 83% are singletons. Sequencing was done on a sample of peripheral blood. The receptors shown here come from a human donor in a cohort sampled during active COVID-19.

V is TRBV6-5 and J is TRBJ1-1; the D is unclear. CDR1 MNHEY and CDR2 SVGAGI come from the germline V gene. The CDR3 is made up of 14 amino acids. With 7 bases removed from V and 2 bases from J, the gap between germline ends came to 14 bases. The CDR3 region has the DNA TGTGCCAGCACAGCCCGGGTTTCTAACACTGAAGCTTTCTTT. It specifies CASTARVSNTEAFF.

V and J are TRBV19 and TRBJ2-6, with D possibly TRBD1 on 5 matching bases. There are 18 residues in the CDR3. Germline assignment: CDR1 LNHDA and CDR2 SQIVND (reference sequence). V gave up 6 bases and J gave up 0 bases, with 18 bases separating them. CDR3: CASRRGNTLVSGANVLTF. In DNA form, the CDR3 reads TGTGCCAGTAGAAGGGGCAATACGCTCGTCTCTGGGGCCAACGTCCTGACTTTC.

This chain links TRBV7-8 with TRBJ1-5; D is uncertain. Trimming pared 1 base from V and 7 bases from J, leaving 14 bases between. The CDR3 is made up of 15 amino acids. The germline V gene encodes CDR1 SGHVS and CDR2 FQNEAQ. CDR3 in DNA: TGTGCCAGCAGCTTAGGTCGGGGTGGTATACAGCCCCAGCATTTT. Residues: CASSLGRGGIQPQHF.

This clone was picked up a small number of times. The chain recombines TRBV21-1 with TRBJ2-5; the table calls TRBD1, which could not be checked here. TRBV21-1 is annotated as a pseudogene. This CDR3 spans 15 amino acids. For the CDR3, the DNA is TGTGCCAGCAGCGCCCAGGGCCTGGGCCAAGAGACCCAGTACTTC. It yields the protein CASSAQGLGQETQYF.

This clone appeared a few times. The CDR3 spells CATLKDRRNNYGYTF. CDR3 coding DNA: TGTGCCACCCTAAAGGACAGGCGAAATAACTATGGCTACACCTTC. The chain has TRBV27 and TRBJ1-2; TRBD1 matches 7 bases. Germline values: CDR1 MNHEY, CDR2 SMNVEV (reference sequence). V shed 10 bases and J 1 base; nucleotides not matched to a gene: 12. The CDR3 is 15 amino acids.

V is TRBV7-2 and J is TRBJ2-3; 9 bases fit TRBD2. CDR1 and CDR2 (germline): SGHTA, FQGNSA. The CDR3 is 16 residues long. The V and J ends lost 2 bases and 3 bases, in that order; junction bases with no gene match: 6. The CDR3 spells CASSLIGGGGTDTQYF. CDR3 DNA: TGTGCCAGCAGCTTAATCGGCGGGGGGGGGACAGATACGCAGTATTTT. The whole variable domain, remainder taken from reference TRBV7-2 and TRBJ2-3, is GAGVSQSPSNKVTEKGKDVELRCDPISGHTALYWYRQSLGQGLEFLIYFQGNSAPDKSGLPSDRFSAERTGGSVSTLTIQRTQQEDSAVYLCASSLIGGGGTDTQYFGPGTRLTVL.

CDR3 nucleotide sequence: TGTGCCAGCAGCTTAGCCCCTAGCGGGAGCTCCTACAATGAGCAGTTCTTC. It is translated as CASSLAPSGSSYNEQFF. The chain employs TRBV7-2 and TRBJ2-1; 10 positions agree with TRBD2. The V gene's germline CDR1 is SGHTA and CDR2 FQGNSA. The CDR3 loop spans 17 amino acids. The V segment lost 0 bases and the J segment 0 bases; nucleotides outside the gene matches: 2.

The V call is TRBV28, the J call TRBJ2-1; 14 bases map to TRBD2. Per germline, CDR1 MDHEN and CDR2 SYDVKM. The V and J ends lost 5 bases and 9 bases, in that order; junction bases with no gene match: 6. This CDR3 has 15 amino acids. This chain's CDR3 is CASSRGLAGVSEQFF. The CDR3 DNA follows: TGTGCCAGCAGTCGGGGACTAGCGGGAGTCAGTGAGCAGTTCTTC.

V is TRBV6-5 and J is TRBJ1-2, with D possibly TRBD1 on 6 matching bases. The germline V and J ends were trimmed by 2 bases and 7 bases, with 17 bases remaining between them. Germline assignment: CDR1 MNHEY and CDR2 SVGAGI. The length of the CDR3 is 15 residues. The CDR3 bases are TGTGCCAGCAGTTACCCCCGGTCAGGGGAGGGTGGCTACACCTTC. It translates to CASSYPRSGEGGYTF.

V is TRBV9 and J is TRBJ2-7; D possibly corresponds to TRBD2 (6 bases). V gave up 4 bases and J gave up 3 bases, with 17 bases separating them. Germline V gene sequence: CDR1 SGDLS, CDR2 YYNGEE. The CDR3 is made up of 15 amino acids. The CDR3 bases are TGTGCCAGCAGCCCACGCGGGACGGGCTTCTACGAGCAGTACTTC. Amino acids: CASSPRGTGFYEQYF.

The chain employs TRBV19 and TRBJ1-1; the D gene is possibly TRBD1 (6 bases). CDR3 size: 14 residues. Per the germline V gene, CDR1 is LNHDA and CDR2 is SQIVND (reference sequence). Trimming took 8 bases from V and 1 from J, leaving 14 bases between them. This chain's CDR3 is CASRPGVPNTEAFF. CDR3 sequence (DNA): TGTGCCAGTCGGCCAGGGGTTCCGAACACTGAAGCTTTCTTT.

Worth noting for this clone: The junction differs from germline at one of its ends, possibly a read error. The chain employs TRBV7-9 and TRBJ1-2; D call uncertain. Germline lookup yields CDR1 SEHNR and CDR2 FQNEAQ (reference sequence). This CDR3 comprises 8 residues. The CDR3 bases are TGTGCCAGCAGCTTACCCTACTTC. It is translated as CASSLPYF.

V is TRBV7-2 and J is TRBJ2-7, with a tentative D call TRBD1 (5 bases). Germline lookup yields CDR1 SGHTA and CDR2 FQGNSA. CDR3 length: 15 residues. V dropped 2 bases and J dropped 1 base, with 12 bases sitting between them. The CDR3 loop is CASSLTPTVSYEQYF. The CDR3 coding sequence is TGTGCCAGCAGCTTAACCCCGACAGTATCCTACGAGCAGTACTTC.

The chain employs TRBV2 and TRBJ2-1; 11 bases match TRBD2. The germline CDR1 and CDR2 sequences are SNHLY and FYNNEI. This CDR3 spans 16 amino acids. Germline trimming cut 4 bases from V and 8 bases from J; bases unmatched to any gene: 10. The CDR3 region has the DNA TGTGCCAGCAGTGCGGGGCTAGCGGGAGGCGGGGATGAGCAGTTCTTC. Protein product: CASSAGLAGGGDEQFF.